This T cell receptor (beta chain) was obtained from a study of T cell changes during pregnancy in multiple sclerosis. Method: immunoSEQ multiplex PCR; TCRdb's copy keeps in-frame clones and lacks some. The sample carries tens of thousands of clones, roughly 94% recorded once. Per the germline V gene, CDR1 is SGHRS and CDR2 is YFSETQ. The CDR3 sequence is 16 residues long. V lost 0 bases and J lost 3, with 16 bases in between. The sequenced sample was peripheral blood, obtained in the third trimester of pregnancy. The sequence derives from a female donor with multiple sclerosis, enrolled in a pregnancy study. The rearrangement uses TRBV5-1 and TRBJ2-7, with D perhaps matching TRBD2 (5 bases). The DNA of the CDR3 is TGCGCCAGCAGCTTGGCGGGCGATTACGGGAACTACGAGCAGTACTTC. This translates into CASSLAGDYGNYEQYF.